A selection of T cell receptor beta chains follows, all from one sample in a study of neurological immune-mediated disorders. TCRdb fed the 5' RACE reads into MiXCR, producing one record per CDR3 protein. Of about 58,000 distinct CDR3 sequences in the sample, roughly 3.5% were seen once. The specimen was PBMCs. These receptors were obtained from a woman aged 55-70 years with multiple sclerosis. Both conserved end residues are part of each CDR3.

>TRBV3-1|TRBJ1-5
CASSQDRRGVSNQPQHF
>TRBV20-1|TRBJ2-4
CIARGGWVGANIQYF
>TRBV6-6|TRBJ2-7
CASRPAGLSSSYEQYF
>TRBV5-1|TRBJ2-5
CASSLGPNGETQYF
>TRBV5-1|TRBJ2-4
CASSLGTGKNIQYF
>TRBV5-1|TRBJ2-5
CASSSGTRGGETQYF
>TRBV5-1|TRBJ1-1
CASSSIDRGTTEAFF
>TRBV7-2|TRBJ1-2
CASSSSPDSFYGYTF
>TRBV20-1|TRBJ1-2
CSALDRDSFNYGYTF
>TRBV7-2|TRBJ2-1
CASSLARFYNEQFF
>TRBV20-1|TRBJ1-1
CSASLGRGEAFF
>TRBV5-8|TRBJ2-5
CASSNDPEGTQYF
>TRBV10-3|TRBJ1-1
CAISLTGANTEAFF
>TRBV5-1|TRBJ1-4
CASSRDGGNEKLFF
>TRBV5-1|TRBJ1-2
CASSPLGGVRLTYGYTF
>TRBV6-5|TRBJ1-2
CASKRTTGGYGYTF
>TRBV29-1|TRBJ2-3
CSFRGHSDTQYF
>TRBV5-1|TRBJ2-3
CASSSDRGLGSDTQYF
>TRBV10-3|TRBJ2-2
CATVGGTNTGELFF
>TRBV12-3/TRBV12-4|TRBJ1-4
CASSTGTPNEKLFF
>TRBV7-9|TRBJ1-6
CASSSRGNSPLHF
>TRBV3-1|TRBJ2-4
CASSQSEVTSNIQYF
>TRBV7-2|TRBJ2-1
CASSLFRDRGYNEQFF
>TRBV5-1|TRBJ1-2
CASSLSDTGTYGYTF
>TRBV7-9|TRBJ1-1
CASSPRRQGWNTEAFF
>TRBV3-1|TRBJ2-5
CASSQGEASETQYF
>TRBV27|TRBJ2-1
CASSLSAGGVFYNEQFF
>TRBV21-1|TRBJ1-4
CASSKAYSPKHEKLFF
>TRBV20-1|TRBJ1-5
CSARDRQGNQPQHF
>TRBV4-1|TRBJ2-7
CASSQGLGAEQYF
>TRBV4-3|TRBJ1-1
CASSQVIPGSRRLLKENTEAFF
>TRBV5-1|TRBJ2-3
CASSFQWGGLADTQYF
>TRBV5-1|TRBJ2-1
CASSPFRSGRNNEQFF
>TRBV6-5|TRBJ2-7
CASSPRGQGRYEQYF
>TRBV27|TRBJ2-7
CASSSPGRREQYF
>TRBV28|TRBJ2-1
CASSSPEGGSSYNEQFF
>TRBV6-6|TRBJ2-7
CASSYRGTSYEQYF
>TRBV6-2/TRBV6-3|TRBJ1-5
CASAKGGGNQPQHF
>TRBV28|TRBJ2-5
CATAERGVQYF
>TRBV28|TRBJ2-5
CASSFRSVETQYF
>TRBV24-1|TRBJ2-1
CATSDQGTSGGVEQFF
>TRBV29-1|TRBJ2-6
CSARGQGEGGANVLTF
>TRBV4-3|TRBJ2-7
CASSQWGASSYEQYF
>TRBV5-5|TRBJ1-5
CASSRAGGLYQPQHF
>TRBV20-1|TRBJ2-2
CSARGGDGELFF
>TRBV7-9|TRBJ2-3
CASSRSNPDTQYF
>TRBV5-1|TRBJ1-6
CASSLERNSPLHF
>TRBV7-2|TRBJ1-2
CASSPGDREDYTF
>TRBV4-3|TRBJ1-2
CASSQVNKGTRYTF
>TRBV20-1|TRBJ2-5
CSASVRGRETQYF
>TRBV28|TRBJ2-7
CASTAGVSYEQYF
>TRBV5-1|TRBJ2-7
CASRLGPGFYEQYF
>TRBV28|TRBJ1-2
CASSKLPGQWKINYGYTF
>TRBV20-1|TRBJ1-5
CSARRFSDSPNQPQHF
>TRBV5-1|TRBJ2-5
CASSLLTLEETQYF